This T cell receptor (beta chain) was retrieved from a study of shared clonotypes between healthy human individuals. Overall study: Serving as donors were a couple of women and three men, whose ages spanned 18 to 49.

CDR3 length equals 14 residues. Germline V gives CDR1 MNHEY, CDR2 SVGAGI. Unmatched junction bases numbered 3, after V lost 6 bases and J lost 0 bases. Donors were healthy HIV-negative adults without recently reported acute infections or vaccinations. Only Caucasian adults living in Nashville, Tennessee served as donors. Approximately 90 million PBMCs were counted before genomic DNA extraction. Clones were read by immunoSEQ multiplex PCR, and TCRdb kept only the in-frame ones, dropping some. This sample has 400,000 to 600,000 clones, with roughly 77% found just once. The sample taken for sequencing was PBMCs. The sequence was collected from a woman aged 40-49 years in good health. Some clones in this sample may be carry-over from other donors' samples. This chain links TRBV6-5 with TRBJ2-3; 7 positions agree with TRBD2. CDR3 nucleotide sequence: TGTGCCAGCAGACTAGCGCGTAGCACAGATACGCAGTATTTT. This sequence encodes CASRLARSTDTQYF.